The clone carrying this T cell receptor (beta chain) was found a few times. Its antigen is not known. The junction departs from germline at one end; a sequencing error may be responsible. This sample is part of a study of cytomegalovirus exposure and HLA in healthy donors. PCR amplification relied on 60 Vbeta primers (plus 13 Jbeta primers). Using immunoSEQ multiplex PCR, the repertoire was profiled, and TCRdb retains in-frame clones only, with some absent. The sample includes 95,000 to 150,000 clones, 70% to 80% seen only once; the top ten take 1.9%. CDR3 length equals 12 residues. Per germline, CDR1 MNHNS and CDR2 SASEGT. Study-wide results and caveats: CMV antigen specificity was confirmed in vitro for a few CMV-associated chains. Presence/absence results assume similar sequencing depth per donor, which may not hold. Cytomegalovirus status was reportedly diagnosed by the classifier with high specificity and sensitivity.

The chain uses TRBV6-1 and TRBJ1-6; TRBD1 is a possible D gene (5 bases). The sample consisted of PBMCs. The sequence was obtained from a man over 45 in good health and CMV-seronegative. The CDR3: CASSEAWGPWLF. The CDR3 nucleotides are TGTGCCAGCAGTGAAGCGTGGGGCCCGTGGCTGTTT.